The sequence of this TCR beta chain was determined in a study of T cell repertoires in cytomegalovirus infection. Each CDR3 protein gets one entry after TCRdb re-called the reads with MiXCR. The sample has about 680,000 distinct CDR3 sequences, about 24% seen once; the top ten hold less than 9.5%. Trimming removed 3 bases from V and 2 bases from J; junction bases left unmatched: 5. CDR1 SGHRS and CDR2 YFSETQ come from the germline V gene. The CDR3 loop spans 14 amino acids. Sequenced sample: CD8+ T cells from PBMCs. The sequence was obtained from a human donor in good health (CMV status not recorded). Some clones in this sample may be carry-over from other donors' samples. This chain joins TRBV5-1 and TRBJ2-7; 7 bases are shared with TRBD1. CDR3 sequence (DNA): TGCGCCAGCAGCTCCGGGACAGAACCCTACGAGCAGTACGTC. Protein product: CASSSGTEPYEQYV.